A selection of T cell receptor beta chains follows, all from one sample in a study of T cell responses to AZD1222 COVID-19 vaccine. Repertoires were generated with immunoSEQ multiplex PCR, while TCRdb's copy carries only in-frame clones and drops some. Of roughly 95,000 clones in the sample, approximately 88% are singletons; the top ten hold about 2.9%. The sequencing used peripheral blood, collected on day 0 of AZD1222 vaccination. These receptors all stem from an adult in good health. Each CDR3 is given with its conserved first and last residue. Fields, in order: CDR3 length, D gene, J gene, clone size, V gene, CDR3 protein, CDR3 DNA. The D gene is left open where the match is weak. Clone size appears in some rows only: once, few, many, or a class for an expanded clone.

14 | - | TRBJ1-6 | - | TRBV28 | CASSLWGPNSPLHF | TGTGCCAGCAGTTTATGGGGACCTAATTCACCCCTCCACTTT
13 | - | TRBJ2-1 | - | TRBV7-2 | CASSLTSRNEQFF | TGTGCCAGCAGCTTAACCTCGAGGAATGAGCAGTTCTTC
13 | - | TRBJ1-2 | - | TRBV2 | CASRGVATGGYTF | TGTGCCAGCAGGGGTGTAGCCACGGGTGGCTACACCTTC
13 | - | TRBJ2-1 | - | TRBV9 | CASSVGPYNEQFF | TGTGCCAGCAGCGTAGGGCCATACAATGAGCAGTTCTTC
14 | - | TRBJ1-1 | - | TRBV28 | CASSLVRGSTEAFF | TGTGCCAGCAGTTTAGTAAGGGGGAGCACTGAAGCTTTCTTT
17 | TRBD2 | TRBJ2-2 | - | TRBV5-1 | CASSLMTSGSLGGELFF | TGCGCCAGCAGCTTGATGACTAGCGGGAGCTTAGGCGGGGAGCTGTTTTTT
16 | TRBD1 | TRBJ1-2 | - | TRBV10-3 | CAISEHRDRGNNGYTF | TGTGCCATCAGTGAGCACCGGGACAGGGGAAATAATGGCTACACCTTC
16 | TRBD2 | TRBJ2-5 | - | TRBV7-8 | CASSVPGLAGRETQYF | TGTGCCAGCAGCGTCCCGGGACTAGCGGGAAGGGAGACCCAGTACTTC
14 | - | TRBJ1-1 | once | TRBV27 | CASKGISMNTEAFF | TGTGCCAGCAAGGGAATCTCCATGAACACTGAAGCTTTCTTT
15 | TRBD1 | TRBJ1-2 | - | TRBV28 | CASSPQTGGGYGYTF | TGTGCCAGCAGTCCGCAGACAGGGGGAGGCTATGGCTACACCTTC
15 | TRBD1 | TRBJ1-2 | once | TRBV28 | CASSSLQGTPYGYTF | TGTGCCAGCAGTTCTCTACAGGGGACCCCCTATGGCTACACCTTC
15 | TRBD1 | TRBJ2-3 | - | TRBV6-1 | CASREGQGGTDTQYF | TGTGCCAGCAGAGAAGGACAGGGGGGCACAGATACGCAGTATTTT
19 | TRBD1 | TRBJ1-5 | - | TRBV4-2 | CASSQGMGQGAYSNQPQHF | TGTGCCAGCAGCCAAGGGATGGGACAGGGGGCCTATAGCAATCAGCCCCAGCATTTT
12 | - | TRBJ1-1 | few | TRBV7-2 | CASSLVWFEVFF | TGTGCCAGCAGCTTAGTGTGGTTTGAAGTTTTCTTT
16 | - | TRBJ1-3 | - | TRBV4-1 | CASSQEGQVSGNTIYF | TGCGCCAGCAGCCAAGAAGGGCAGGTCTCTGGAAACACCATATATTTT
14 | - | TRBJ2-1 | - | TRBV28 | CASQGERTNNEQFF | TGTGCCAGCCAGGGAGAGCGGACTAACAATGAGCAGTTCTTC
14 | TRBD1 | TRBJ1-2 | few | TRBV2 | CASSRDREIYGYTF | TGTGCCAGCAGCAGGGACAGGGAGATCTATGGCTACACCTTC
13 | - | TRBJ1-1 | once | TRBV4-2 | CASSQDGNTEAFF | TGTGCCAGCAGCCAGGACGGGAACACTGAAGCTTTCTTT